Listed below are T cell receptor beta chains from one sample, sequenced in a study of cytomegalovirus exposure and HLA in healthy donors. The data were produced by immunoSEQ multiplex PCR, yet TCRdb's version contains in-frame clones alone and is incomplete. The data hold 150,000 to 200,000 clones, with 65% to 85% observed a single time. Specimen: PBMCs. Every receptor here comes from a man aged 35 to 55 in good health and CMV-seropositive. Both conserved end residues are trimmed from each CDR3. Clone sizes are given selectively: once, few, many, or a class where the clone is expanded.

v_call: TRBV7-2
clone_size: once
cdr3_aa: ASSGTAKNTEAF

v_call: TRBV7-9
clone_size: -
cdr3_aa: SSSLGQGMGSYNEQF

v_call: TRBV19
clone_size: -
cdr3_aa: ASTRTVGAAGNEQF

v_call: TRBV9
clone_size: once
cdr3_aa: ASSRGLAGDGELF

v_call: TRBV28
clone_size: -
cdr3_aa: ASFRAGGPSYNEQF

v_call: TRBV2
clone_size: -
cdr3_aa: ANGQGAAPGELF

v_call: TRBV7-6
clone_size: -
cdr3_aa: ASSPQAKVEGAVKNIQY

v_call: TRBV2
clone_size: -
cdr3_aa: ASSEARGFWETQY

v_call: TRBV10-3
clone_size: -
cdr3_aa: AISETSGSTSETQY

v_call: TRBV6-5
clone_size: -
cdr3_aa: ASRGLSLYNEQF

v_call: TRBV7-2
clone_size: -
cdr3_aa: ASSPTLADYEQY

v_call: TRBV27
clone_size: -
cdr3_aa: ASSPAGRDVF

v_call: TRBV13
clone_size: once
cdr3_aa: ASSSGGGEQY

v_call: TRBV7-2
clone_size: once
cdr3_aa: ASSSRPAYEQY

v_call: TRBV28
clone_size: few
cdr3_aa: ASSFGVTEAF

v_call: TRBV28
clone_size: -
cdr3_aa: ASQFTGNTDTQY

v_call: TRBV2
clone_size: -
cdr3_aa: AGQQPGGNYEQY

v_call: TRBV5-6
clone_size: once
cdr3_aa: ASSLWRLGDTQY

v_call: TRBV10-3
clone_size: -
cdr3_aa: AISESTSGKSGEQY

v_call: TRBV10-1
clone_size: -
cdr3_aa: ASRPGTGRGYT

v_call: TRBV10-3
clone_size: once
cdr3_aa: AISAGTENSPLH

v_call: TRBV7-9
clone_size: once
cdr3_aa: ASSLNSGAPNEKLF

v_call: TRBV4-3
clone_size: -
cdr3_aa: ASSQGSQGGYEQY

v_call: TRBV5-4
clone_size: -
cdr3_aa: ASRPGGGSRNEQF

v_call: TRBV6-5
clone_size: -
cdr3_aa: ASSYSSRQGSYEQY

v_call: TRBV5-6
clone_size: once
cdr3_aa: ASSRGLLAYEQY

v_call: TRBV28
clone_size: -
cdr3_aa: ASISLGGRGASGYT

v_call: TRBV15
clone_size: few
cdr3_aa: ATSSGGEARYNEQF

v_call: TRBV14
clone_size: -
cdr3_aa: ASSDPGGRVGDTQY

v_call: TRBV5-5
clone_size: -
cdr3_aa: ASRSDRGYEQY

v_call: TRBV7-9
clone_size: -
cdr3_aa: ASSFSRLAGGDGQETQY

v_call: TRBV27
clone_size: -
cdr3_aa: ASSFYPPGANVLT

v_call: TRBV30
clone_size: few
cdr3_aa: AAEGAGGGNTIY

v_call: TRBV2
clone_size: few
cdr3_aa: ASTGQGSNQPQH

v_call: TRBV25-1
clone_size: -
cdr3_aa: ASSESIRTGPTDTQY

v_call: TRBV2
clone_size: -
cdr3_aa: ASSELRGRGHEQY

v_call: TRBV11-2
clone_size: once
cdr3_aa: ASSFLLDRGKAGVYEQY

v_call: TRBV5-8
clone_size: -
cdr3_aa: ASSPGTGYYGYT

v_call: TRBV6-1
clone_size: -
cdr3_aa: ASRKREETQY

v_call: TRBV6-5
clone_size: -
cdr3_aa: ASSNFNEQF

v_call: TRBV5-1
clone_size: -
cdr3_aa: ASSPPQGQGVHEQY

v_call: TRBV6-5
clone_size: -
cdr3_aa: ASSYSTVSYEQY

v_call: TRBV15
clone_size: -
cdr3_aa: ATGGGGVNEQF

v_call: TRBV6-5
clone_size: -
cdr3_aa: ASSLTGQHGTQY

v_call: TRBV9
clone_size: -
cdr3_aa: ASSVEYQTTPYGYT

v_call: TRBV19
clone_size: -
cdr3_aa: ASSTADPGLAGGGTGELF

v_call: TRBV12-5
clone_size: -
cdr3_aa: ASGGGGRGTDTQY

v_call: TRBV19
clone_size: -
cdr3_aa: ATSKSATNEKLF

v_call: TRBV29-1
clone_size: -
cdr3_aa: SVEERGLETQY